This entry lists 20 T cell receptor beta chains sequenced from one sample in a study of response to subunit inactivated influenza vaccine. From the RT-PCR reads, TCRdb called clonotypes with MiXCR, one entry per CDR3 protein. The profile shows about 800,000 distinct CDR3 sequences, 21% of them singletons. The sample was PBMCs from blood, taken roughly 5 days after vaccination. The receptors shown here come from a man aged 50-59 years who received an inactivated influenza vaccine.

CDR3 nucleotides: TGTGCCAGCAGGCCACTAGCGGGGGGGCTGGGTCGTACGCAGTATTTT. Translated: CASRPLAGGLGRTQYF. The rearrangement joins TRBV6-1 to TRBJ2-3, with 13 positions matching TRBD2. This CDR3 is 16 amino acids long. Germline CDR1 is MNHNS and CDR2 is SASEGT. Losses at the gene ends were 6 bases for V and 8 bases for J; bases not matched to a gene: 11.

This chain uses TRBV6-1 with TRBJ2-7, with 7 bases matching TRBD1. The CDR3 is 15 residues long. Germline CDR1 reads MNHNS; CDR2 reads SASEGT. V was clipped by 0 bases and J by 3 bases; unmatched bases: 5. Here the CDR3 DNA reads TGTGCCAGCAGTGAAGCGACAGGGAACCTCTACGAGCAGTACTTC. This sequence encodes CASSEATGNLYEQYF.

Ten or more counts support this clonotype. J is TRBJ2-7 and V is TRBV27, with D uncertain. In germline, CDR1 is MNHEY, CDR2 SMNVEV (reference sequence). V was clipped by 6 bases and J by 7 bases, with 10 bases between them. The CDR3 runs 11 residues. The CDR3 DNA follows: TGTGCCAGCAGCTTAGGGCTTGAGCAGTACTTC. It specifies CASSLGLEQYF.

The chain combines TRBV29-1 with TRBJ2-1; D gene uncertain. Germline V lookup: CDR1 SQVTM, CDR2 ANQGSEA. The CDR3 has 12 amino acids. Trimming removed 5 bases from V and 4 bases from J, with 9 bases in between. CDR3: CSVSDPYNEQFF. Written as DNA, the CDR3 is TGCAGCGTTAGTGACCCTTACAATGAGCAGTTCTTC.

This chain uses TRBV6-2 or TRBV6-3 with TRBJ2-7; 10 positions agree with TRBD1. J lost 4 bases, V lost 7 bases, and 13 bases had no gene match. The CDR3 covers 16 residues. Looked up from germline, CDR1 is MNHEY and CDR2 is SVGEGT. The chain's CDR3 is CASTSLGDRGAYEQYF. CDR3 DNA: TGTGCCAGCACCTCTCTGGGGGACAGGGGTGCATACGAGCAGTACTTC.

This clonotype has a handful of counts. The chain uses TRBV12-3 or TRBV12-4 and TRBJ2-1, with D possibly matching TRBD2 (6 bases). Trimming left V 6 bases short and J 8 bases short, with 26 bases between. The CDR3 loop spans 17 amino acids. The CDR3 region has the DNA TGTGCCAGCAGACAAGACTCATACCGGGAGTTGATCCATGAGCAGTTCTTC. As protein: CASRQDSYRELIHEQFF.

The rearrangement joins TRBV7-3 to TRBJ2-2, with D hard to call. The CDR3 is 14 residues long. V was trimmed by 2 bases and J by 3 bases, leaving 7 bases between them. The germline V gene encodes CDR1 SGHTA and CDR2 FQGTGA. As DNA, the CDR3 is TGTGCCAGCAGCTTACACAAGGACACCGGGGAGCTGTTTTTT. Its translation is CASSLHKDTGELFF.

The chain has TRBV30 and TRBJ1-1; D unclear. Deletions cut 3 bases from V and 1 base from J, with 15 bases between. This CDR3 comprises 15 residues. CDR1 GTSNPN and CDR2 SVGIG come from the germline V gene (reference sequence). CDR3 in DNA: TGTGCCTGGAGCGGGAAGCAACCCGCGAACACTGAAGCTTTCTTT. Translation: CAWSGKQPANTEAFF.

Of note for this clonotype: Germline is not matched at one junction end, which may reflect a read error. CDR3 sequence (DNA): TGTGCCATCTCACCCGGGACAGGGATCGAGCAGTACTTC. This translates into CAISPGTGIEQYF. This sequence joins TRBV18 and TRBJ2-7; 9 bases are shared with TRBD1. CDR3 length equals 13 residues. Germline CDR1 is KGHSH and CDR2 is LQKENI.

This clonotype was observed a few times. The rearrangement links TRBV19 to TRBJ2-1; TRBD2 matches at 8 bases. From germline, CDR1 is LNHDA and CDR2 SQIVND (reference sequence). This CDR3 is built from 16 residues. The V gene end was trimmed by 4 bases and the J gene end by 5 bases; junction bases not matched to a gene: 10. CDR3 in amino acids: CASSSPLTSAHNEQFF. The CDR3 DNA is TGTGCCAGTAGTAGCCCTTTGACTAGCGCACACAATGAGCAGTTCTTC. Combining the CDR3 with reference TRBV19 and TRBJ2-1 gives the whole variable domain DGGITQSPKYLFRKEGQNVTLSCEQNLNHDAMYWYRQDPGQGLRLIYYSQIVNDFQKGDIAEGYSVSREKKESFPLTVTSAQKNPTAFYLCASSSPLTSAHNEQFFGPGTRLTVL.

This chain links TRBV10-3 with TRBJ2-3; a possible D gene is TRBD2 (5 bases). There are 16 residues in the CDR3. The V and J ends lost 0 bases and 8 bases respectively, with 18 bases between them. Germline loops: CDR1 ENHRY, CDR2 SYGVKD. The CDR3, as DNA: TGTGCCATCAGTGAGTCTCGGTCAAATCAGGCGGGTACGCAGTATTTT. Protein sequence: CAISESRSNQAGTQYF.

This clonotype was seen a handful of times. The J gene is TRBJ2-4, the V gene TRBV28, with unresolved D. Germline CDR1 and CDR2: MDHEN and SYDVKM. This CDR3 has 14 residues. V lost 3 bases and J lost 0, with 6 bases in between. DNA for the CDR3: TGTGCCAGCAGTTTTCTTACAGCCAAAAACATTCAGTACTTC. Translated: CASSFLTAKNIQYF.

Only a few counts were recorded for this clonotype. This rearrangement joins TRBV14 to TRBJ2-7; D gene uncertain. This CDR3 contains 17 residues. V was cut by 4 bases and J by 2 bases, with 21 bases left in between. Germline V CDR1 and CDR2: SGHDN, FVKESK. CDR3 bases: TGTGCCAGCAGCCCGCCGCATGCTTTTTCTCGGACCTACGAGCAGTACTTC. It encodes CASSPPHAFSRTYEQYF.

This clonotype turned up a few times. The rearrangement links TRBV12-3 or TRBV12-4 to TRBJ1-3, with D tentatively TRBD1 (5 bases). This CDR3 is 16 amino acids long. V was trimmed by 0 bases and J by 0 bases, leaving 9 bases between them. CDR3 region: CASSLAGVLSGNTIYF. CDR3 in DNA: TGTGCCAGCAGTTTAGCGGGGGTGCTCTCTGGAAACACCATATATTTT.

The V gene is TRBV28, the J gene TRBJ2-7; 7 bases align to TRBD2. The CDR3 extends over 14 amino acids. V was clipped by 8 bases and J by 0 bases; unmatched bases: 7. CDR1 MDHEN and CDR2 SYDVKM come from the germline V gene. CDR3 DNA: TGTGCCAGCTTGGGAAGGACTAGCTCCTACGAGCAGTACTTC. The encoded protein is CASLGRTSSYEQYF. The variable domain in full, completed from reference TRBV28 and TRBJ2-7, reads DVKVTQSSRYLVKRTGEKVFLECVQDMDHENMFWYRQDPGLGLRLIYFSYDVKMKEKGDIPEGYSVSREKKERFSLILESASTNQTSMYLCASLGRTSSYEQYFGPGTRLTVT.

This clonotype was seen only a few times. CDR3 DNA sequence: TGTGCCAGCAGTTTAGCGCGGGATTCACCCCTCCACTTT. Translated, it gives CASSLARDSPLHF. The genes are TRBV12-3 or TRBV12-4 and TRBJ1-6; D not resolved. V was pared by 0 bases and J by 8 bases, with 5 bases between. This CDR3 is 13 amino acids long.

The V call is TRBV30, the J call TRBJ2-2, with 8 bases matching TRBD1. The CDR3 sequence is 14 residues long. V trimming: 2 bases; J trimming: 7 bases; junction bases outside the gene matches: 6. Germline-derived CDR1 and CDR2 are GTSNPN and SVGIG (reference sequence). CDR3 region: CAWSSGTGFGELFF. DNA for the CDR3: TGTGCCTGGAGTTCAGGGACAGGTTTCGGGGAGCTGTTTTTT.

The sample holds a few counts of this clonotype. The CDR3 loop is CSARLGPGSAASSSSTDTQYF. DNA of the CDR3: TGCAGTGCTAGGCTGGGTCCAGGGAGTGCAGCAAGTAGCTCTAGCACAGATACGCAGTATTTT. This sequence joins TRBV20-1 and TRBJ2-3, with D perhaps matching TRBD1 or TRBD2 (5 bases each). Germline V gene sequence: CDR1 DFQATT, CDR2 SNEGSKA (reference sequence). V gave up 3 bases and J gave up 0 bases, with 31 bases separating them. This CDR3 spans 21 amino acids.

In its sample, this clonotype was seen a few times. V gene TRBV29-1 combines with J gene TRBJ2-7, with 7 positions matching TRBD1. From germline, CDR1 is SQVTM and CDR2 ANQGSEA. The J segment lost 3 bases and the V segment lost 4 bases, leaving 6 bases of the junction unmatched. CDR3 length: 13 amino acids. For the CDR3, the DNA is TGCAGCGTTGCTAACAGGGGCCTCTACGAGCAGTACTTC. It is translated as CSVANRGLYEQYF.

Only a few counts were recorded for this clonotype. The chain recombines TRBV12-3 or TRBV12-4 with TRBJ1-2, with 8 bases matching TRBD1. The V gene end was trimmed by 3 bases and the J gene end by 7 bases; junction bases not matched to a gene: 7. CDR3 length: 14 residues. CDR3 loop: CASSFGRTGSGYTF. The DNA of the CDR3 is TGTGCCAGCAGTTTTGGGAGGACAGGGTCTGGCTACACCTTC.